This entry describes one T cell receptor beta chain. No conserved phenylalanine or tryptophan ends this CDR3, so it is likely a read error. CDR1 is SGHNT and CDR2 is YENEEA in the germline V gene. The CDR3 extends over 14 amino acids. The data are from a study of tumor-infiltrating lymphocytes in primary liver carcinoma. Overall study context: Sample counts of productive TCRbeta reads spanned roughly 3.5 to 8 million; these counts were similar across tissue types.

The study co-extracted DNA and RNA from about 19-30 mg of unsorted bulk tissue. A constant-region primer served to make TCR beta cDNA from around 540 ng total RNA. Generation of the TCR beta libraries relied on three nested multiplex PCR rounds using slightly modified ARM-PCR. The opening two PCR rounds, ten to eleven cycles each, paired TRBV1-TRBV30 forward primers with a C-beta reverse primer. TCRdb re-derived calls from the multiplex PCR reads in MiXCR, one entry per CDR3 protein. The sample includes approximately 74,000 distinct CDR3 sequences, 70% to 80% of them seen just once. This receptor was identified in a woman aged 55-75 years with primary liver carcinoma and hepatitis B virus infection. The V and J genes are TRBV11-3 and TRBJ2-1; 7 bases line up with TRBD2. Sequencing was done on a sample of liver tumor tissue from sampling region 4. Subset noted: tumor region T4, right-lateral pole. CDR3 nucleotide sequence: TGTACCGGCAGCTTAGGCGGGAGCACTAATGAGCAGTTCTTA. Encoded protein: CTGSLGGSTNEQFL.